The 5 T cell receptor beta chains below all came from one sample that was sequenced in a study of cytomegalovirus exposure and HLA in healthy donors. The PCR was carried out with 60 Vbeta primers and 13 Jbeta primers. Some clones are missing from TCRdb's copy, which holds only in-frame ones; the method was immunoSEQ multiplex PCR. The sample yields approximately 95,000 clones, about 80% seen once. Sequencing input: PBMCs. All receptors come from a man between 18 and 35 years old in good health and CMV-seropositive.

The chain joins TRBV28 to TRBJ2-5; 11 bases are shared with TRBD2. With 8 bases clipped from V and 1 base from J, the junction kept 3 bases outside the gene matches. The germline V gene encodes CDR1 MDHEN and CDR2 SYDVKM. This CDR3 is 14 amino acids long. The CDR3 coding sequence is TGTGCCAGCCGACTAGCGGGGCTCCAAGAGACCCAGTACTTC. This sequence encodes CASRLAGLQETQYF. The full variable domain, completed using reference TRBV28 and TRBJ2-5, is DVKVTQSSRYLVKRTGEKVFLECVQDMDHENMFWYRQDPGLGLRLIYFSYDVKMKEKGDIPEGYSVSREKKERFSLILESASTNQTSMYLCASRLAGLQETQYFGPGTRLLVL.

The chain employs TRBV30 and TRBJ1-2; D is unclear. CDR1 and CDR2 (germline): GTSNPN, SVGIG (reference sequence). The V gene lost 2 bases and the J gene lost 4 bases, with 14 bases spanning the gap. This CDR3 has 14 amino acids. CDR3 in DNA: TGTGCCTGGAGTCACTCCCGCTCCGGCTATGGCTACACCTTC. Its protein product is CAWSHSRSGYGYTF. Variable domain in full (rest from reference TRBV30 and TRBJ1-2): SQTIHQWPATLVQPVGSPLSLECTVEGTSNPNLYWYRQAAGRGLQLLFYSVGIGQISSEVPQNLSASRPQDRQFILSSKKLLLSDSGFYLCAWSHSRSGYGYTFGSGTRLTVV.

This clone has more than one count but fewer than ten. The CDR3 is CASSRQNSPLHF. Here the CDR3 DNA reads TGTGCCAGCAGCCGACAGAATTCACCCCTCCACTTT. The chain combines TRBV6-6 with TRBJ1-6, with D maybe TRBD1 (5 bases). The CDR3 has 12 amino acids. The ends were cut back, 6 bases at V and 7 bases at J, with 7 bases in the middle. Germline assignment: CDR1 MNHNY and CDR2 SVGAGI (reference sequence).

Notes on this clone: Within the sample, other DNA sequences also encode this same CDR3. The chain combines TRBV7-9 with TRBJ1-5; 7 positions match TRBD1. Germline V gene data show CDR1 as SEHNR and CDR2 as FQNEAQ (reference sequence). J gave up 5 bases and V 1 base, and 2 bases lay outside the gene matches. This CDR3 contains 14 residues. CDR3 loop: CASSLGTGHQPQHF. DNA of the CDR3: TGTGCCAGCAGCTTAGGGACAGGACATCAGCCCCAGCATTTT.

The gene calls are TRBV5-4 and TRBJ2-1; no definite D call. This CDR3 is 14 amino acids long. V was shortened by 2 bases and J by 14 bases, with 20 bases between the two germline ends. Germline assignment: CDR1 SGHNT and CDR2 YYREEE (reference sequence). Written as DNA, the CDR3 is TGTGCCAGCAGCTTACGAATTCCTCAGCAAGAGGAGTTCTTC. Its protein is CASSLRIPQQEEFF.